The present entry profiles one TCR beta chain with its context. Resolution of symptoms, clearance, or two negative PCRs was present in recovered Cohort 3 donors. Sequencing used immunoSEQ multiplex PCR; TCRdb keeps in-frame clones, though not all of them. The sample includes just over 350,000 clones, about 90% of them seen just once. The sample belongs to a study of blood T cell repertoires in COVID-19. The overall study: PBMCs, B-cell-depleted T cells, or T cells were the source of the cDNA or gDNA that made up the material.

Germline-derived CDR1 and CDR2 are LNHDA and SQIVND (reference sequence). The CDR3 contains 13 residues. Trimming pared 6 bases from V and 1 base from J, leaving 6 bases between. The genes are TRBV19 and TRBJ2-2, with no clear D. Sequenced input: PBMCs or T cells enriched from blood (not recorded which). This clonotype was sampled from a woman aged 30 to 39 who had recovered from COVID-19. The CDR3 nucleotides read TGTGCCAGTAGGCCGGGGAACACCGGGGAGCTGTTTTTT. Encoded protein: CASRPGNTGELFF.